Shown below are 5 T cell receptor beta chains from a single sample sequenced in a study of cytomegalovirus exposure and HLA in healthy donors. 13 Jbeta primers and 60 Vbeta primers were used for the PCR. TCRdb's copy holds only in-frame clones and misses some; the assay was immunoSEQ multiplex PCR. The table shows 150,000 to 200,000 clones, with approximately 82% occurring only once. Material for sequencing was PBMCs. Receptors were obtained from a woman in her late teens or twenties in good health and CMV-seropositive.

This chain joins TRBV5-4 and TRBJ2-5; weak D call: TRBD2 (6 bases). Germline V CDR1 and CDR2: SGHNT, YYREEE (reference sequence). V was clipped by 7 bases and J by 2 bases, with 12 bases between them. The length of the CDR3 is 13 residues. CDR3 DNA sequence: TGTGCCAGCCGACTAGAATATCAAGAGACCCAGTACTTC. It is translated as CASRLEYQETQYF. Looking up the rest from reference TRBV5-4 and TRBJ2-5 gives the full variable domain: ETGVTQSPTHLIKTRGQQVTLRCSSQSGHNTVSWYQQALGQGPQFIFQYYREEENGRGNFPPRFSGLQFPNYSSELNVNALELDDSALYLCASRLEYQETQYFGPGTRLLVL.

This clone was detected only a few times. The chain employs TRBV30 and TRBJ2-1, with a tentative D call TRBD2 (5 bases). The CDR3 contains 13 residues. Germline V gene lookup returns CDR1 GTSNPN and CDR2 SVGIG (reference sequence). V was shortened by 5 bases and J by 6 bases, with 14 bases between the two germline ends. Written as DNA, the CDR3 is TGTGCCTGGGGAACTACTAGTGGCAATGAGCAGTTCTTC. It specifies CAWGTTSGNEQFF.

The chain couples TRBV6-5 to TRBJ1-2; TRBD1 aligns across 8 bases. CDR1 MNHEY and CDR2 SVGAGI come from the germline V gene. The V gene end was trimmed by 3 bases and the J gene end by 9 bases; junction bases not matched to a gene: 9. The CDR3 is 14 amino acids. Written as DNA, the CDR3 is TGTGCCAGCAGTTATTACGACAGGGGCGAGCGCTACACCTTC. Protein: CASSYYDRGERYTF.

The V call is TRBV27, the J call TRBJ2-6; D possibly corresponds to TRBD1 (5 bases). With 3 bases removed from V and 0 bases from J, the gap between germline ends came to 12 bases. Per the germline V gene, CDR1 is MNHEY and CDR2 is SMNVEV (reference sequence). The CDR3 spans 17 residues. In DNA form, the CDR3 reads TGTGCCAGCAGTTTTAAATCAGGGTACTCTGGGGCCAACGTCCTGACTTTC. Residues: CASSFKSGYSGANVLTF.

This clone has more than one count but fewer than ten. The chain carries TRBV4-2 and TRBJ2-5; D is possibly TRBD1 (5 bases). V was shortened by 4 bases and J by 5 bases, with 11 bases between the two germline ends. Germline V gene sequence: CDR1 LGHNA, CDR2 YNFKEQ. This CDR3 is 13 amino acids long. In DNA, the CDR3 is TGTGCCAGCAGCCGGGGCGCAAGGGAGACCCAGTACTTC. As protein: CASSRGARETQYF.